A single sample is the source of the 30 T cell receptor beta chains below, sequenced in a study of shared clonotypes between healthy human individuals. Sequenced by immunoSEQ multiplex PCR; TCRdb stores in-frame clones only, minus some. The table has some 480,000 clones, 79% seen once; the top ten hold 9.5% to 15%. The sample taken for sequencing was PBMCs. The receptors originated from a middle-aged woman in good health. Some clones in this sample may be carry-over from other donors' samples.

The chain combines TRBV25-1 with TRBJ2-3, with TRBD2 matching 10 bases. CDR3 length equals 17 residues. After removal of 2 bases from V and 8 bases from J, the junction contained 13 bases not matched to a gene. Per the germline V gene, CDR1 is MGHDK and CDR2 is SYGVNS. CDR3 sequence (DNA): TGTGCCAGCAGTGAAAGAACGGCTAGCGGGAGCCTTGGTACGCAGTATTTT. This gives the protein CASSERTASGSLGTQYF.

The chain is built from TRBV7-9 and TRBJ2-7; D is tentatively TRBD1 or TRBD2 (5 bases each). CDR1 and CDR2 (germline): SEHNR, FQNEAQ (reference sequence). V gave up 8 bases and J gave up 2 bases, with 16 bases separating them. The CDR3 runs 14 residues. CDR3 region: CASRSGDRPYEQYF. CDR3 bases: TGTGCCAGCCGCTCCGGGGACCGTCCCTACGAGCAGTACTTC.

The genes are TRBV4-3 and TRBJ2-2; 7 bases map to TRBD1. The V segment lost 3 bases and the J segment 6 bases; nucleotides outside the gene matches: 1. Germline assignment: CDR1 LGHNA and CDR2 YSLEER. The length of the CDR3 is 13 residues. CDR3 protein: CASSHDRAGELFF. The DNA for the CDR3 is TGCGCCAGCAGCCACGACAGGGCCGGGGAGCTGTTTTTT.

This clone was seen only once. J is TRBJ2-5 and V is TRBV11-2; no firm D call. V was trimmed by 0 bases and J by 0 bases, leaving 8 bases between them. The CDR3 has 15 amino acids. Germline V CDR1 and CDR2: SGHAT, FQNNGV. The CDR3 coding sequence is TGTGCCAGCAGCTTAGATCATGACTACCAAGAGACCCAGTACTTC. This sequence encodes CASSLDHDYQETQYF.

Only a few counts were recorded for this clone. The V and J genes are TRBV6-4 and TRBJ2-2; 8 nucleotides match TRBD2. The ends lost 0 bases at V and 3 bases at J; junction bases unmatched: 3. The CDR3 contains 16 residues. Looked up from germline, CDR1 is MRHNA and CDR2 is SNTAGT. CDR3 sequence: CASSDSGTSHTGELFF. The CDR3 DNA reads TGTGCCAGCAGTGACTCAGGGACTAGTCACACCGGGGAGCTGTTTTTT.

The DNA for the CDR3 is TGCGCCAGCAGCTTAGGACGGGCGAACACTGAAGCTTTCTTT. This sequence encodes CASSLGRANTEAFF. The V and J genes are TRBV5-1 and TRBJ1-1; D not certain. The CDR3 runs 14 residues. Trimming removed 2 bases at V and 1 base at J, with 9 bases between. CDR1 and CDR2 from the germline V gene are SGHRS and YFSETQ.

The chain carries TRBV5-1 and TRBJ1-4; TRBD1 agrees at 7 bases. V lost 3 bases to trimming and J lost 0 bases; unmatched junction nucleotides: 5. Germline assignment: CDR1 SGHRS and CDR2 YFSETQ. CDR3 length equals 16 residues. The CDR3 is CASSSDRPATNEKLFF. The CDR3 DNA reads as TGCGCCAGCAGCTCGGACAGGCCTGCAACTAATGAAAAACTGTTTTTT.

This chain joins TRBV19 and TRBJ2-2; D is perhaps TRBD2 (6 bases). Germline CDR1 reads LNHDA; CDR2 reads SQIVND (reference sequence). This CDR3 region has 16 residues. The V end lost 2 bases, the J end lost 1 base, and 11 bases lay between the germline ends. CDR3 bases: TGTGCCAGTAGTATATATACAGCGGGGAACACCGGGGAGCTGTTTTTT. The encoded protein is CASSIYTAGNTGELFF.

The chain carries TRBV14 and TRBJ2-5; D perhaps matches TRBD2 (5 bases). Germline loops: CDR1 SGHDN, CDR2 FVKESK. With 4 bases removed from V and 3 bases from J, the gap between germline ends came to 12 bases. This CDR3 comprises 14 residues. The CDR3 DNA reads TGTGCCAGCAGCCTTCTATGGCGGGAAGAGACCCAGTACTTC. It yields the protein CASSLLWREETQYF. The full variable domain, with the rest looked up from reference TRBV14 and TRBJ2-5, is EAGVTQFPSHSVIEKGQTVTLRCDPISGHDNLYWYRRVMGKEIKFLLHFVKESKQDESGMPNNRFLAERTGGTYSTLKVQPAELEDSGVYFCASSLLWREETQYFGPGTRLLVL.

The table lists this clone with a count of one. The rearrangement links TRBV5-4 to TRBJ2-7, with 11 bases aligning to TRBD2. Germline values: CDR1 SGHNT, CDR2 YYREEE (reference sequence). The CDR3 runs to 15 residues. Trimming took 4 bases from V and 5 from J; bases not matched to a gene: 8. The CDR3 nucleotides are TGTGCCAGCAGCACCGTGGGGACTAGCGGCCACGAGCAGTACTTC. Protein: CASSTVGTSGHEQYF.

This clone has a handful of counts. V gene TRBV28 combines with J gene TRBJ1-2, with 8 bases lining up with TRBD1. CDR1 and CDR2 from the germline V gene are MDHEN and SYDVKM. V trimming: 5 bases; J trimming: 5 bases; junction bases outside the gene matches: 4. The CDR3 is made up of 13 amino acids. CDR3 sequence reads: CASSPDRGYGYTF. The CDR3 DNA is TGTGCCAGCAGTCCCGACAGGGGATATGGCTACACCTTC.

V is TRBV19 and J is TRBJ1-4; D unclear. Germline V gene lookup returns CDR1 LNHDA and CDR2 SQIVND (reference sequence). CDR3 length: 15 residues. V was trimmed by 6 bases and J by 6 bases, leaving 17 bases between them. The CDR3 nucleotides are TGTGCCAGTAGCAAAAGTCTTGGAAGCTATGAAAAACTGTTTTTT. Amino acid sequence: CASSKSLGSYEKLFF.

The CDR3 DNA reads as TGTGCCAGCAGCCCAGCGGGGTCGAGCTCCTACAATGAGCAGTTCTTC. It is translated as CASSPAGSSSYNEQFF. This chain uses TRBV28 with TRBJ2-1, with TRBD2 identical over 7 bases. The germline gives CDR1 MDHEN, CDR2 SYDVKM. V gave up 6 bases and J gave up 0 bases; unmatched junction bases: 8. The CDR3 runs to 16 residues. Full variable domain (remainder filled in from reference TRBV28 and TRBJ2-1): DVKVTQSSRYLVKRTGEKVFLECVQDMDHENMFWYRQDPGLGLRLIYFSYDVKMKEKGDIPEGYSVSREKKERFSLILESASTNQTSMYLCASSPAGSSSYNEQFFGPGTRLTVL.

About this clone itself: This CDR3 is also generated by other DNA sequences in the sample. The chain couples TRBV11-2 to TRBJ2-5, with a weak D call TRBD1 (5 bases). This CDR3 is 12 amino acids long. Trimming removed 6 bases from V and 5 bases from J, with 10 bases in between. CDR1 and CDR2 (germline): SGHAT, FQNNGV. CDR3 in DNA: TGTGCCAGCAGTTCGAACAGGGAGACCCAGTACTTC. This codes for CASSSNRETQYF.

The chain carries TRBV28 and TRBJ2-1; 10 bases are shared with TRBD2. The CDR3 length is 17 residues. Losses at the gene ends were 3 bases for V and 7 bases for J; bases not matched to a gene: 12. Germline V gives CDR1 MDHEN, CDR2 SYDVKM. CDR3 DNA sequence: TGTGCCAGCAGTTTCCCCTTACTAGCGGGATGGGGGAATGAGCAGTTCTTC. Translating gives CASSFPLLAGWGNEQFF.

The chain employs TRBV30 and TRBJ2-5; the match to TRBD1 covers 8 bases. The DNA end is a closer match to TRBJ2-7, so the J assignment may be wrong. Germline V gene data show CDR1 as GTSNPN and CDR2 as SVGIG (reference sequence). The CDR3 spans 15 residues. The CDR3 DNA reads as TGTGCCTGGACACAGAGGGGGACAGGCTCCTACGAGCAGTACTTC. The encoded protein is CAWTQRGTGSYEQYF.

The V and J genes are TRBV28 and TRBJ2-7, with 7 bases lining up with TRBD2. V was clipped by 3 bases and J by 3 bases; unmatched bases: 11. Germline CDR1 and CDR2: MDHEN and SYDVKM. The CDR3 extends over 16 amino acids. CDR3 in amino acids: CASSFLSLADVYEQYF. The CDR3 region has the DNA TGTGCCAGCAGTTTTCTTAGTCTAGCGGACGTCTACGAGCAGTACTTC.

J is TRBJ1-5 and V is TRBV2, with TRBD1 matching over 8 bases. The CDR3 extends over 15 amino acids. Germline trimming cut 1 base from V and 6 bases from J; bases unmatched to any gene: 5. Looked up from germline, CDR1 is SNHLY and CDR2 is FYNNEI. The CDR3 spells CASSEEAGGLQPQHF. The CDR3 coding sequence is TGTGCCAGCAGTGAAGAGGCAGGGGGCCTTCAGCCCCAGCATTTT.

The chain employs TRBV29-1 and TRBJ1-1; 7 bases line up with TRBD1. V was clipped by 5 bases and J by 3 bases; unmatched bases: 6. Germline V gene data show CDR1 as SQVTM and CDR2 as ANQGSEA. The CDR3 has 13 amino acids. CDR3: CSVSLTGDTEAFF. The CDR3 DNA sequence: TGCAGCGTTTCCCTAACAGGGGACACTGAAGCTTTCTTT.

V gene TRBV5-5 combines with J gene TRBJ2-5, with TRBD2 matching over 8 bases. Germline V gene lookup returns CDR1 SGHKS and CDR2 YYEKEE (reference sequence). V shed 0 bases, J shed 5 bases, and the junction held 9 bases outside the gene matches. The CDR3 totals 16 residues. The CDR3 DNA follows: TGTGCCAGCAGCTTGGCGGTTGGCGGGAGGAGGGAGACCCAGTACTTC. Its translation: CASSLAVGGRRETQYF.

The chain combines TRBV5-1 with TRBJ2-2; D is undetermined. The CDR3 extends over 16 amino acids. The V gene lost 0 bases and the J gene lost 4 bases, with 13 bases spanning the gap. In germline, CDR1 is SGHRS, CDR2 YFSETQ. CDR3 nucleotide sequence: TGCGCCAGCAGCTTGGCCCGAGGCGACGCCACCGGGGAGCTGTTTTTT. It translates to CASSLARGDATGELFF.

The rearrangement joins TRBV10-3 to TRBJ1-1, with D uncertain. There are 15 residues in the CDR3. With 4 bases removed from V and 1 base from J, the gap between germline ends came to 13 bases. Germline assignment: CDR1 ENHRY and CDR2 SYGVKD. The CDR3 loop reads CAISVSNLGNTEAFF. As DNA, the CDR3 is TGTGCCATCAGTGTATCCAACCTGGGGAACACTGAAGCTTTCTTT.

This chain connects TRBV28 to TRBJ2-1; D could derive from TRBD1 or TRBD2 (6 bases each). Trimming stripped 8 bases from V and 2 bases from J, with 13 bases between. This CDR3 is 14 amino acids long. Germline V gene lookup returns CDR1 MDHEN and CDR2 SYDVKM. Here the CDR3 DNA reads TGTGCCAGCCTACCGGAGGGGGCCTACAATGAGCAGTTCTTC. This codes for CASLPEGAYNEQFF.

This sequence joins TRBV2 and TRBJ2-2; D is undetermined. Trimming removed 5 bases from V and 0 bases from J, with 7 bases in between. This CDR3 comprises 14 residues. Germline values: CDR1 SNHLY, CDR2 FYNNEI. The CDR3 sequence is CASSLRTNTGELFF. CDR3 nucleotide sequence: TGTGCCAGCAGTTTACGGACGAACACCGGGGAGCTGTTTTTT.

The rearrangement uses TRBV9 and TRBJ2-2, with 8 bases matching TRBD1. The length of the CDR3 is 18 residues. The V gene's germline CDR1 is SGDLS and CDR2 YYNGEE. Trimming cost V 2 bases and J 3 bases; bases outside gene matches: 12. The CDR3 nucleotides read TGTGCCAGCAGCGTCCACCCCAGCAGGGGGCGCGACACCGGGGAGCTGTTTTTT. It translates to CASSVHPSRGRDTGELFF.

CDR3 nucleotides: TGTGCCTGGAGCCCCAGACAGGGATCTGCAACTAATGAAAAACTGTTTTTT. Residues: CAWSPRQGSATNEKLFF. V and J are TRBV30 and TRBJ1-4; 7 bases fit TRBD1. Unmatched junction bases numbered 10, after V lost 3 bases and J lost 0 bases. The CDR3 has 17 amino acids. Germline lookup yields CDR1 GTSNPN and CDR2 SVGIG (reference sequence).

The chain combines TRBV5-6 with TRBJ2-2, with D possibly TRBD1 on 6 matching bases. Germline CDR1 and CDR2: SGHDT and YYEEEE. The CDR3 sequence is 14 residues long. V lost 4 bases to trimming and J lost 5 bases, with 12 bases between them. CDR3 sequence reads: CASSPGTRTGELFF. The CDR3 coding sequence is TGTGCCAGCAGCCCCGGGACACGAACCGGGGAGCTGTTTTTT.

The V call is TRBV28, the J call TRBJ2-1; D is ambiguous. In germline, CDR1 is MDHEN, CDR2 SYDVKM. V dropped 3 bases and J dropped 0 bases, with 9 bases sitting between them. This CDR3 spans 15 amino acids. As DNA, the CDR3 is TGTGCCAGCAGTTTTTTGTTGAGCTCCTACAATGAGCAGTTCTTC. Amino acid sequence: CASSFLLSSYNEQFF. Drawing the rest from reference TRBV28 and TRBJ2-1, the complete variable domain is DVKVTQSSRYLVKRTGEKVFLECVQDMDHENMFWYRQDPGLGLRLIYFSYDVKMKEKGDIPEGYSVSREKKERFSLILESASTNQTSMYLCASSFLLSSYNEQFFGPGTRLTVL.

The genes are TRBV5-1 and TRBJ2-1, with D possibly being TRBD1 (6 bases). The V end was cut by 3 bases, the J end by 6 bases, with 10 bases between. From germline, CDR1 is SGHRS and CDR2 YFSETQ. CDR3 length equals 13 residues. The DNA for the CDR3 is TGCGCCAGCAGCTCTGGGGGCGCCAATGAGCAGTTCTTC. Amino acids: CASSSGGANEQFF.

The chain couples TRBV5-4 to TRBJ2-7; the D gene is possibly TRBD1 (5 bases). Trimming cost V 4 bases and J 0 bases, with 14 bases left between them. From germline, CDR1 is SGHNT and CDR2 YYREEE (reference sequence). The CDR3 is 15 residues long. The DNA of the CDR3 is TGTGCCAGCAGCCAGGCCCAGGGTTTCTCCTACGAGCAGTACTTC. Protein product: CASSQAQGFSYEQYF. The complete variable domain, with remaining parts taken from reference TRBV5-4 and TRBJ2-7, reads ETGVTQSPTHLIKTRGQQVTLRCSSQSGHNTVSWYQQALGQGPQFIFQYYREEENGRGNFPPRFSGLQFPNYSSELNVNALELDDSALYLCASSQAQGFSYEQYFGPGTRLTVT.